These 28 T cell receptor beta chains were sequenced from one sample in a study of read filtering for tumor transcriptome and immune sequencing. From roughly 390 ng of RNA, a library with molecular barcoded alpha/delta and beta/gamma adaptors was made. From the reads, TCRdb called clonotypes with MiXCR, one entry per CDR3 protein. Of 75,000 to 95,000 distinct CDR3 sequences in the sample, 9% to 15% are singletons; the top ten hold around 14%. The sequencing sample was made of a population of CD138-negative cells sorted from bone marrow. Source of these receptors: a donor aged 40 or older with multiple myeloma.

This clonotype appeared many times. The J gene is TRBJ1-4, the V gene TRBV4-1; perhaps TRBD1 as D (5 bases). Trimming took off 3 bases at V and 8 bases at J, with 13 bases between the two ends. Germline loops: CDR1 MGHRA, CDR2 YSYEKL. The CDR3 consists of 14 residues. CDR3 amino acids: CASSHGEGREKLFF. The CDR3 DNA sequence: TGCGCCAGCAGCCACGGCGAGGGGCGAGAAAAACTGTTTTTT.

Of note for this clonotype: A read error may be the cause here, since a much bigger clone is one base away. Since no conserved phenylalanine or tryptophan closes the CDR3, a read error is the likely cause. For the CDR3, the DNA is TGCAGCGTTGTCCAGAACACCGGGGAGCTGTTTCTT. Translation: CSVVQNTGELFL. The chain has TRBV29-1 and TRBJ2-2; D remains ambiguous. V lost 4 bases to trimming and J lost 1 base, with 4 bases between them. This CDR3 has 12 residues. Germline V gene data show CDR1 as SQVTM and CDR2 as ANQGSEA.

This clonotype was observed a few times. A much larger clone differs from this one at a single base, so this may be a read error. J is TRBJ2-1 and V is TRBV29-1, with D unclear. The CDR3 length is 10 residues. The germline gives CDR1 SQVTM, CDR2 ANQGSEA. The CDR3 is CSVDHNGQFF. The CDR3 nucleotides are TGCAGCGTGGACCACAATGGGCAGTTCTTC.

The table lists this clonotype with a few counts. CDR3 amino acids: CASSERGSGSWTQYF. The CDR3 region has the DNA TGTGCCAGCAGTGAACGCGGGAGTGGGTCGTGGACCCAGTACTTC. This chain links TRBV2 with TRBJ2-5, with TRBD2 identical over 7 bases. The CDR3 has 15 amino acids. The V gene end was trimmed by 2 bases and the J gene end by 7 bases; junction bases not matched to a gene: 10. Germline CDR1 and CDR2: SNHLY and FYNNEI.

The V call is TRBV15, the J call TRBJ2-3, with TRBD2 as a possible D gene (7 bases). CDR1 and CDR2 from the germline V gene are LNHNV and YYDKDF (reference sequence). V lost 5 bases, J lost 1 base, and 16 bases lay in between. This CDR3 region has 16 residues. The CDR3 DNA is TGTGCCACCAGCGGGGGCCACAGCGGGGGCACAGATACGCAGTATTTT. Protein: CATSGGHSGGTDTQYF.

In this sample, this clonotype turned up a few times. The rearrangement links TRBV20-1 to TRBJ1-5; D gene unclear. From germline, CDR1 is DFQATT and CDR2 SNEGSKA (reference sequence). The CDR3 runs 13 residues. V dropped 3 bases and J dropped 4 bases, with 10 bases sitting between them. CDR3 region: CSASPRLNQPQHF. In nucleotides, the CDR3 is TGCAGTGCTAGCCCCCGACTTAATCAGCCCCAGCATTTT.

In the case of this clonotype: A much bigger clone sits one base away, suggesting this may be a read error. This chain connects TRBV2 to TRBJ2-7; a possible D gene is TRBD2 (5 bases). The V gene's germline CDR1 is SNHLY and CDR2 FYNNEI. The CDR3 contains 14 residues. The CDR3 bases are TGTGCCAGCAACGGCGCGCGATCAGACTACGAGCGGTACTTC. It translates to CASNGARSDYERYF.

This clonotype was observed many times. This sequence joins TRBV7-8 and TRBJ2-1, with 11 bases fitting TRBD1. CDR1 is SGHVS, CDR2 FQNEAQ, per germline. The CDR3 is made up of 15 amino acids. V dropped 5 bases and J dropped 6; count of bases not matched to a gene: 6. The CDR3 sequence: CASSTVGTGGNEQFF. In DNA, the CDR3 is TGTGCCAGCAGCACCGTAGGGACAGGGGGCAATGAGCAGTTCTTC.

This clonotype was seen a handful of times. The rearrangement links TRBV5-1 to TRBJ2-5; 13 bases fit TRBD2. The CDR3 contains 18 residues. The germline V gene encodes CDR1 SGHRS and CDR2 YFSETQ. The V gene end was trimmed by 7 bases and the J gene end by 0 bases; junction bases not matched to a gene: 12. CDR3 region: CASFASGTSGTYQETQYF. For the CDR3, the DNA is TGCGCCAGCTTCGCCTCCGGGACTAGCGGGACGTACCAAGAGACCCAGTACTTC.

This clonotype has a count of ten or more. The V gene is TRBV12-3 or TRBV12-4, the J gene TRBJ1-6; D ambiguous. V lost 3 bases and J 0 bases, leaving 6 bases between the germline ends. The CDR3 totals 15 residues. The CDR3 protein is CASSLRDSYNSPLHF. CDR3 nucleotides: TGTGCCAGCAGTTTGAGGGACTCCTATAATTCACCCCTCCACTTT.

This clonotype showed up just once. V and J are TRBV7-9 and TRBJ2-2, with unresolved D. The CDR3 has 16 amino acids. The germline V gene has CDR1 SEHNR and CDR2 FQNEAQ (reference sequence). V gave up 1 base and J gave up 0 bases, with 9 bases separating them. CDR3: CASSLGGGANTGELFF. The CDR3 DNA sequence: TGTGCCAGCAGCTTAGGAGGCGGTGCGAACACCGGGGAGCTGTTTTTT.

The V gene is TRBV5-1, the J gene TRBJ2-5; D tentatively reads TRBD1 or TRBD2 (5 bases each). The CDR3 extends over 15 amino acids. Trimming shortened V by 7 bases and J by 1 base, and 17 bases separated the two germline ends. Germline V gives CDR1 SGHRS, CDR2 YFSETQ. The CDR3, as DNA: TGCGCCAGCCACCTTCCGGGACGGAGCCAAGAGACCCAGTACTTC. It translates to CASHLPGRSQETQYF.

This clonotype was recorded a few times. The rearrangement links TRBV28 to TRBJ2-5; D might be TRBD2 (5 bases). The V end was cut by 8 bases, the J end by 7 bases, with 14 bases between. The germline V gene encodes CDR1 MDHEN and CDR2 SYDVKM. There are 12 residues in the CDR3. For the CDR3, the DNA is TGTGCCAGCCGGGGTCTATATGGGACCCAGTACTTC. It encodes CASRGLYGTQYF.

In this sample, this clonotype turned up many times. The CDR3 sequence: CASSSSSGSTDTQYF. CDR3 nucleotide sequence: TGTGCCAGCAGTTCGTCTAGCGGCAGCACAGATACGCAGTATTTT. The chain combines TRBV6-6 with TRBJ2-3; 7 bases match TRBD2. Unmatched junction bases numbered 4, after V lost 4 bases and J lost 0 bases. This CDR3 is built from 15 residues. Germline-derived CDR1 and CDR2 are MNHNY and SVGAGI (reference sequence).

Points on this clonotype: With a much larger clone just one base away, this may be a read error. This likely comes from a read error, as the CDR3 has no conserved phenylalanine or tryptophan at its end. V gene TRBV25-1 combines with J gene TRBJ2-1; D is unresolved. Trimming left V 6 bases short and J 8 bases short, with 14 bases between. The CDR3 has 13 amino acids. Germline CDR1 is MGHDK and CDR2 is SYGVNS. In DNA, the CDR3 is TGTGCCAGCAGCAAAGAGACAAGCTATGAGCAGTTCTCC. Translating gives CASSKETSYEQFS.

This clonotype was observed many times. The chain couples TRBV12-3 or TRBV12-4 to TRBJ2-1; the D is unclear. The CDR3 sequence is 15 residues long. The V gene lost 2 bases and the J gene lost 7 bases, with 15 bases spanning the gap. The CDR3 region is CASSLRITGLNEQFF. For the CDR3, the DNA is TGTGCCAGCAGTTTACGGATCACCGGGTTAAATGAGCAGTTCTTC.

This clonotype was found many times. V and J are TRBV20-1 and TRBJ2-3; D remains unclear. V dropped 7 bases and J dropped 6 bases, with 11 bases sitting between them. There are 11 residues in the CDR3. In germline, CDR1 is DFQATT, CDR2 SNEGSKA (reference sequence). CDR3 sequence (DNA): TGCAGTGGCACCCCGCCCGATACGCAGTATTTT. Protein: CSGTPPDTQYF.

Ten or more counts support this clonotype. V is TRBV13 and J is TRBJ2-7, with unresolved D. CDR1 is PRHDT and CDR2 is FYEKMQ in the germline V gene (reference sequence). This CDR3 is 14 amino acids long. V was clipped by 5 bases and J by 0 bases, with 11 bases between them. The CDR3 bases are TGTGCCAGCAGCCCCCGAGGCAGCTCCTACGAGCAGTACTTC. As protein: CASSPRGSSYEQYF.

This clonotype was counted ten times or more. This chain uses TRBV6-5 with TRBJ2-7; 8 bases align to TRBD1. Trimming cost V 5 bases and J 3 bases; bases outside gene matches: 6. The length of the CDR3 is 14 residues. Looked up from germline, CDR1 is MNHEY and CDR2 is SVGAGI. In nucleotides, the CDR3 is TGTGCCAGCAGTAAAGGACAGGGACTCTACGAGCAGTACTTC. This translates into CASSKGQGLYEQYF.

This chain connects TRBV20-1 to TRBJ2-3; D is perhaps TRBD2 (7 bases). This CDR3 contains 13 residues. Germline assignment: CDR1 DFQATT and CDR2 SNEGSKA (reference sequence). V shed 7 bases and J shed 4 bases, with 15 bases lying between them. CDR3 sequence reads: CSGRSGGPDTQYF. The CDR3 DNA reads as TGCAGTGGTCGATCCGGGGGGCCAGATACGCAGTATTTT.

This clonotype was picked up many times. The rearrangement links TRBV5-8 to TRBJ1-1, with 7 nucleotides matching TRBD1. In germline, CDR1 is SGHTS, CDR2 YDEGEE. J gave up 5 bases and V 4 bases, and 8 bases lay outside the gene matches. CDR3 length: 14 residues. The CDR3 coding sequence is TGTGCCAGCAGCATACAGGGGAGCGGGACTGAAGCTTTCTTT. Translation gives CASSIQGSGTEAFF.

This clonotype was recorded at least ten times. The chain recombines TRBV20-1 with TRBJ2-7; 8 nucleotides match TRBD1. The CDR3 length is 14 residues. The germline V gene encodes CDR1 DFQATT and CDR2 SNEGSKA (reference sequence). With V trimmed by 6 bases and J by 0 bases, 7 bases remained unmatched. The CDR3 bases are TGCAGTGCCACTGACAGGGGACCCTCCTACGAGCAGTACTTC. Its translation is CSATDRGPSYEQYF.

Concerning this clonotype itself: One junction end does not reproduce the germline sequence, and a read error may be involved. This chain links TRBV7-2 with TRBJ2-3, with D unresolved. The CDR3 is 14 residues long. CDR1 is SGHTA, CDR2 FQGNSA, per germline. CDR3 coding DNA: TGTGCCAGCAGCTTAATGTTGAGCACAGATACGCAGTGTTTT. Translated, it gives CASSLMLSTDTQCF. Filled out from reference TRBV7-2 and TRBJ2-3, the complete variable domain reads GAGVSQSPSNKVTEKGKDVELRCDPISGHTALYWYRQSLGQGLEFLIYFQGNSAPDKSGLPSDRFSAERTGGSVSTLTIQRTQQEDSAVYLCASSLMLSTDTQCFGPGTRLTVL.

This clonotype occurred many times. The rearrangement joins TRBV28 to TRBJ1-2; TRBD1 is a possible D gene (6 bases). Trimming left V 8 bases short and J 3 bases short, with 13 bases between. The CDR3 covers 13 residues. Germline assignment: CDR1 MDHEN and CDR2 SYDVKM. The DNA for the CDR3 is TGTGCCAGCCGGGGGGCGCTGGACTATGGCTACACCTTC. Residues: CASRGALDYGYTF.

This clonotype was recorded many times. The chain carries TRBV15 and TRBJ2-3; D call uncertain. Per the germline V gene, CDR1 is LNHNV and CDR2 is YYDKDF (reference sequence). The germline V and J ends were trimmed by 3 bases and 9 bases, with 22 bases remaining between them. The CDR3 is 16 amino acids. DNA for the CDR3: TGTGCCACCAGCAGCGTCCTTCACTTGGACGTTCGCACGCAGTATTTT. Amino acids: CATSSVLHLDVRTQYF.

Turning to this clonotype: Possible read error: a much larger clone is one base away. The rearrangement uses TRBV7-9 and TRBJ1-5; D gene unclear. With 5 bases removed from V and 3 bases from J, the gap between germline ends came to 11 bases. The CDR3 is 14 residues long. Germline V gene lookup returns CDR1 SEHNR and CDR2 FQNEAQ (reference sequence). CDR3 amino acids: CASSTRDSNQPQHF. The CDR3 region has the DNA TGTGCCAGCAGCACACGTGACTCCAATCAGCCCCAGCATTTT.

This clonotype occurred a few times. V is TRBV11-2 and J is TRBJ2-1; D is perhaps TRBD2 (6 bases). The length of the CDR3 is 16 residues. V shed 5 bases and J shed 4 bases, with 18 bases lying between them. Germline V gives CDR1 SGHAT, CDR2 FQNNGV. The CDR3 sequence: CASSRGPIGRYNEQFF. Written as DNA, the CDR3 is TGTGCCAGCAGCCGAGGGCCTATCGGGAGATACAATGAGCAGTTCTTC.

This clonotype was seen many times. The gene calls are TRBV24-1 and TRBJ2-1; the match to TRBD2 covers 7 bases. The V and J ends lost 4 bases and 7 bases, in that order; junction bases with no gene match: 9. The length of the CDR3 is 15 residues. The germline V gene encodes CDR1 KGHDR and CDR2 SFDVKD. In DNA, the CDR3 is TGTGCCACCAGTGAACAAGCGGGACCCCAGAATGAGCAGTTCTTC. It is translated as CATSEQAGPQNEQFF.